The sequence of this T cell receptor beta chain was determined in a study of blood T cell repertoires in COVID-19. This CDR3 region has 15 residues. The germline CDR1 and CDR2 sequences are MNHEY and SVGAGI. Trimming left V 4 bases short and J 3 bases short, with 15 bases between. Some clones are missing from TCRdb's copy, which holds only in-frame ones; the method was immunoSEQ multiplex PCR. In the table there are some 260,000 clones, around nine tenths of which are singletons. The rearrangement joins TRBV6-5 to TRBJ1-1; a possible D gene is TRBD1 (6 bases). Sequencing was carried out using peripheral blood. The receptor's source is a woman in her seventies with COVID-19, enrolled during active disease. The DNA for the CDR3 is TGTGCCAGCAGTTCCTCAGGGGTCGGCGACACTGAAGCTTTCTTT. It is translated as CASSSSGVGDTEAFF.